These T cell receptor beta chains were read from a single sample in a study of T cell repertoires in cytomegalovirus infection. From the reads, TCRdb called clonotypes with MiXCR, one entry per CDR3 protein. The sample shows approximately 250,000 distinct CDR3 sequences, 5% to 8.5% of them seen only once. The sequenced sample was PBMCs. Receptor source: a human donor in good health (CMV status not recorded). Some clones in this sample may be carry-over from other donors' samples. CDR3s include the opening cysteine and the closing phenylalanine or tryptophan. The D gene is left open where the match is weak. Size is omitted from some rows. Given values are once, few, many or a class for expanded clones.

cdr3_aa	cdr3_nt	j_call	d_call	v_call	clone_size
CSVGRLSGTGDSKPLTEAFF	TGCAGCGTTGGGAGGCTCTCAGGGACAGGGGACTCGAAACCTCTGACTGAAGCTTTCTTT	TRBJ1-1	TRBD1	TRBV29-1	many
CASSLVGALAETQYF	TGTGCCAGCAGCTTAGTGGGAGCGTTGGCGGAGACCCAGTACTTC	TRBJ2-5	-	TRBV7-9	many
CASSYGGQVAYEQYF	TGTGCCAGCAGTTACGGGGGGCAGGTTGCCTACGAGCAGTACTTC	TRBJ2-7	-	TRBV6-2/TRBV6-3	-
CASSPTLLGRTYEQYF	TGTGCCAGCAGTCCGACGCTACTGGGACGGACCTACGAGCAGTACTTC	TRBJ2-7	-	TRBV28	many
CASSFSREGEKLFF	TGTGCCAGCAGCTTCAGCAGGGAGGGTGAAAAACTGTTTTTT	TRBJ1-4	-	TRBV7-2	many
CSARDHRSPNTGELFF	TGCAGTGCTAGAGATCATCGGAGCCCGAACACCGGGGAGCTGTTTTTT	TRBJ2-2	-	TRBV20-1	many
CSAWGGSGANVLTF	TGCAGTGCTTGGGGGGGCTCTGGGGCCAACGTCCTGACTTTC	TRBJ2-6	TRBD2	TRBV29-1	-
CASLPRLLAPFYNEQFF	TGTGCCAGCCTCCCCCGGTTGCTAGCCCCTTTCTACAATGAGCAGTTCTTC	TRBJ2-1	-	TRBV12-3/TRBV12-4	many
CSVSLTGSGDIQYF	TGCAGCGTTAGCCTAACAGGGAGTGGGGACATTCAGTACTTC	TRBJ2-4	-	TRBV29-1	many
CASSLTGTGFYEQYF	TGTGCCAGCAGCTTGACCGGGACAGGGTTCTACGAGCAGTACTTC	TRBJ2-7	TRBD1	TRBV7-2	many
CASSLGSGGGAGYTF	TGTGCCAGCAGCTTAGGATCCGGAGGGGGCGCAGGCTACACCTTC	TRBJ1-2	TRBD1	TRBV7-3	many
CASSYTGSHEQYF	TGTGCCAGCAGCTACACAGGGTCCCACGAGCAGTACTTC	TRBJ2-7	-	TRBV11-2	many
CSAGRGASYEQYF	TGCAGTGCTGGGCGGGGGGCCAGCTACGAGCAGTACTTC	TRBJ2-7	TRBD2	TRBV20-1	-
CASSLPRRENEKLFF	TGTGCCAGCAGTTTACCCCGACGGGAGAATGAAAAACTGTTTTTT	TRBJ1-4	-	TRBV6-6	many
CASGTNAGELFF	TGTGCCAGCGGAACAAACGCCGGGGAGCTGTTTTTT	TRBJ2-2	-	TRBV6-2/TRBV6-3	many
CSADTTFPAMNTEAFF	TGCAGCGCCGATACAACTTTCCCCGCCATGAACACTGAAGCTTTCTTT	TRBJ1-1	-	TRBV29-1	-
CASSGWDTGTGELFF	TGTGCCAGCAGCGGATGGGACACCGGGACCGGGGAGCTGTTTTTT	TRBJ2-2	-	TRBV7-6	many
CSAENHGETQYF	TGCAGTGCTGAAAACCATGGGGAGACCCAGTACTTC	TRBJ2-5	-	TRBV20-1	many
CASSYSGEYQETQYF	TGTGCCAGCAGTTACTCCGGGGAGTACCAAGAGACCCAGTACTTC	TRBJ2-5	-	TRBV6-5	many
CASSLSKTDTQYF	TGTGCCAGCAGTTTATCGAAGACAGATACGCAGTATTTT	TRBJ2-3	-	TRBV28	many
CASSQEKDREYGPTEAFF	TGTGCCAGCAGCCAAGAGAAGGACAGGGAGTATGGGCCTACTGAAGCTTTCTTT	TRBJ1-1	TRBD1	TRBV14	many
CSVSPTGREQYF	TGCAGCGTAAGCCCGACAGGGAGGGAGCAGTACTTC	TRBJ2-7	-	TRBV29-1	many